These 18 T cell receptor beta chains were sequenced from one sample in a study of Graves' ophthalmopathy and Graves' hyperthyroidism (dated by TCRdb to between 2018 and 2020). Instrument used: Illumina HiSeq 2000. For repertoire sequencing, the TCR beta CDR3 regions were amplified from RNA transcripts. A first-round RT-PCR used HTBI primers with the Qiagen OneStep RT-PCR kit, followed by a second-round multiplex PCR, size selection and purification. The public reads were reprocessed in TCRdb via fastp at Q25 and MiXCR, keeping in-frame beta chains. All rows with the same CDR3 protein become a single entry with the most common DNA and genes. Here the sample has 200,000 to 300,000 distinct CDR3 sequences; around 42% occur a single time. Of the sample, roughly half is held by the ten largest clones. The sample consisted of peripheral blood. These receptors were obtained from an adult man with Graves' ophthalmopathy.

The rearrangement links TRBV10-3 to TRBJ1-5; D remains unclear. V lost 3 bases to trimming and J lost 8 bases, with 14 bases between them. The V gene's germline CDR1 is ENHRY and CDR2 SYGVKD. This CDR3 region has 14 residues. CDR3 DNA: TGTGCCATCAGTGAAGCACCCGGCTCAAAGCCCCAGCATTTT. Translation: CAISEAPGSKPQHF.

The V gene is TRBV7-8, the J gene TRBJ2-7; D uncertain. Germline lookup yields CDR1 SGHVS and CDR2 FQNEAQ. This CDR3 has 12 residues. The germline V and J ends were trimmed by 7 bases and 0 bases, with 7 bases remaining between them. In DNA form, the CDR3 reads TGTGCCAGCACGGCCAGCTCCTACGAGCAGTACTTC. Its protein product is CASTASSYEQYF.

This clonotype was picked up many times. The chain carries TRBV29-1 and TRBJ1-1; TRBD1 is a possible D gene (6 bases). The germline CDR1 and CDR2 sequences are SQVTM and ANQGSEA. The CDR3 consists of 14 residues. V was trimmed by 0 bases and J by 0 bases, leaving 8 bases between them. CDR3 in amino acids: CSVEDRQVNTEAFF. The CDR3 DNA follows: TGCAGCGTTGAAGACAGACAGGTGAACACTGAAGCTTTCTTT. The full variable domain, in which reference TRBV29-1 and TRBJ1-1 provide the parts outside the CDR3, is SAVISQKPSRDICQRGTSLTIQCQVDSQVTMMFWYRQQPGQSLTLIATANQGSEATYESGFVIDKFPISRPNLTFSTLTVSNMSPEDSSIYLCSVEDRQVNTEAFFGQGTRLTVV.

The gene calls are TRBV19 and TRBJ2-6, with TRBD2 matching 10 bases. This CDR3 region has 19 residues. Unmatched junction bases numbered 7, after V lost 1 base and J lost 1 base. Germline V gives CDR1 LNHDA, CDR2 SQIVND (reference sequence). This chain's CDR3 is CASSIALAGVPSGANVLTF. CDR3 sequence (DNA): TGTGCCAGTAGTATAGCCCTAGCGGGGGTTCCGTCTGGGGCCAACGTCCTGACTTTC.

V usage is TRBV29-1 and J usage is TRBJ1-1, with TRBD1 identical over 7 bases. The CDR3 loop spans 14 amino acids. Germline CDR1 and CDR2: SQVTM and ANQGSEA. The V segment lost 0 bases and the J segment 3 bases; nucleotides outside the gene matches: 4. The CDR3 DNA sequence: TGCAGCGTTGAAGACGAAACAGGGGACACTGAAGCTTTCTTT. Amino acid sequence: CSVEDETGDTEAFF. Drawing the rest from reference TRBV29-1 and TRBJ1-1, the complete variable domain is SAVISQKPSRDICQRGTSLTIQCQVDSQVTMMFWYRQQPGQSLTLIATANQGSEATYESGFVIDKFPISRPNLTFSTLTVSNMSPEDSSIYLCSVEDETGDTEAFFGQGTRLTVV.

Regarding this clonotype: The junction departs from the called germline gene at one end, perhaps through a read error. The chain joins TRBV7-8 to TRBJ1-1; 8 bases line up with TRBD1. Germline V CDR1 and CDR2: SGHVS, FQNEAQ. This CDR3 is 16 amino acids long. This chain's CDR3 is CAGSSRPGTGNTEAFF. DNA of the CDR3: TGTGCCGGCAGCTCCCGTCCCGGGACAGGGAACACTGAAGCTTTCTTT.

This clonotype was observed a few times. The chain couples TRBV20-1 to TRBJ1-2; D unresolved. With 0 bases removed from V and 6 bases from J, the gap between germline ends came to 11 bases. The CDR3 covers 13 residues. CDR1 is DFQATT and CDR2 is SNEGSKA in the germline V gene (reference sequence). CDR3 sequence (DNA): TGCAGTGCTAGAGATTTCGCATCTGATGGCTACACCTTC. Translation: CSARDFASDGYTF.

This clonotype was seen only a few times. This chain's CDR3 is CASSEQRRYSGANVLTF. Written as DNA, the CDR3 is TGCGCCAGCAGTGAACAACGCCGATACTCTGGGGCCAACGTCCTGACTTTC. V usage is TRBV10-2 and J usage is TRBJ2-6; D gene unclear. This CDR3 contains 17 residues. In germline, CDR1 is WSHSY, CDR2 SAAADI. V dropped 3 bases and J dropped 0 bases, with 12 bases sitting between them.

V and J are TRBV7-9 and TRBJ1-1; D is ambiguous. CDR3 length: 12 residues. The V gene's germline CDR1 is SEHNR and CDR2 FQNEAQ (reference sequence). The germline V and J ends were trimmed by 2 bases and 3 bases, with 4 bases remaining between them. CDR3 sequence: CASSLQDTEAFF. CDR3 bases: TGTGCCAGCAGCTTACAAGACACTGAAGCTTTCTTT.

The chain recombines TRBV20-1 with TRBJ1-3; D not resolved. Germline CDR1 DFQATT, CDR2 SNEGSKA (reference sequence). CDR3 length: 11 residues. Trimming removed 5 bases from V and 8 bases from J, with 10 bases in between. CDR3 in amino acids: CSARNGYTIYF. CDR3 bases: TGCAGTGCTCGTAATGGGTACACCATATATTTT.

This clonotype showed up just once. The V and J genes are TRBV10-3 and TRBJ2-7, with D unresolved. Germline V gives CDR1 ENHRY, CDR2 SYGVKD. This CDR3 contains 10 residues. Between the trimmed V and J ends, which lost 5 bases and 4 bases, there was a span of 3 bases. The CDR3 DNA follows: TGTGCCATCAGTCAGTACGAGCAGTACTTC. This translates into CAISQYEQYF.

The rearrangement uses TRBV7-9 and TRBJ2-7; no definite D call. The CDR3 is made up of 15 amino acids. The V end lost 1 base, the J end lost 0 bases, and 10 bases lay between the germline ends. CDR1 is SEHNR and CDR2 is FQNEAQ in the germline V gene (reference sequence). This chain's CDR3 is CASSLEAVSSYEQYF. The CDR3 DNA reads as TGTGCCAGCAGCTTAGAAGCCGTTAGCTCCTACGAGCAGTACTTC.

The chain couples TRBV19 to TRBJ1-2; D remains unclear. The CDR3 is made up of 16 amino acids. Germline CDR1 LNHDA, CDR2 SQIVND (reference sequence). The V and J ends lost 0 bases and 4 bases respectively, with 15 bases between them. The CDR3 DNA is TGTGCCAGTAGTATAGATCAATCCCCGAGGAGCTATGGCTACACCTTC. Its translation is CASSIDQSPRSYGYTF.

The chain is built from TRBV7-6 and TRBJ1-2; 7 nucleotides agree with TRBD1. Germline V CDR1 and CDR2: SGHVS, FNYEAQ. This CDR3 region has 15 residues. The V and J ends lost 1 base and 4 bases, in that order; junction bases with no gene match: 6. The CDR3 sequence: CASSLEGGRGYGYTF. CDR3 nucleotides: TGTGCCAGCAGCTTAGAAGGGGGCAGGGGCTATGGCTACACCTTC.

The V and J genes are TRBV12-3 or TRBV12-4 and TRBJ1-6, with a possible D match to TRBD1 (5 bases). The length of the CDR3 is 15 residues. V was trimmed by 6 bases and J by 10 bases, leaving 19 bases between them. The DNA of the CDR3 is TGTGCCAGCAGCTTAAGAGGGGAAATAGGATCACCCCTCCACTTT. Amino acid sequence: CASSLRGEIGSPLHF.

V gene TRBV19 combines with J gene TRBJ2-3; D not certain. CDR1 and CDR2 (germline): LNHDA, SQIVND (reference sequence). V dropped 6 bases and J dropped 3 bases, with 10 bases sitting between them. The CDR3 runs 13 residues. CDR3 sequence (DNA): TGTGCCAGTAGGTTGAAGGGAACAGATACGCAGTATTTT. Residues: CASRLKGTDTQYF.

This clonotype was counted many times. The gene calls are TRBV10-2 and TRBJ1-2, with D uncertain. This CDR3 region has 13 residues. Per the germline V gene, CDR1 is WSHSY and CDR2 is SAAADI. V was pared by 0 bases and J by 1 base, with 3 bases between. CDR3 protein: CASSESINYGYTF. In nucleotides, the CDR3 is TGCGCCAGCAGTGAGTCGATTAACTATGGCTACACCTTC.

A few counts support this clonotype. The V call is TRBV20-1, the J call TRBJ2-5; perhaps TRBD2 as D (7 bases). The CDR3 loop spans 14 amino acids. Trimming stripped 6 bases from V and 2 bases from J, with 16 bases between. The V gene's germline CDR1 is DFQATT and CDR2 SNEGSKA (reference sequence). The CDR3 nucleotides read TGCAGTGCCCTTTCCGGGGGGCCTCAAGAGACCCAGTACTTC. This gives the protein CSALSGGPQETQYF.